The 30 T cell receptor beta chains below were found in one sample sequenced in a study of blood T cell repertoires in COVID-19. Sequencing was performed with immunoSEQ multiplex PCR; in TCRdb, only in-frame clones are kept and a portion is missing. The sample comprises about 150,000 clones, approximately 83% of which are singletons, and around 10% rests with the top ten. The source material was peripheral blood. These receptors all come from a woman aged 55-70 years with COVID-19, enrolled during active disease.

The CDR3, as DNA: TGTGCCAGCAGTGGACTAGCGGGGAGCTCCTACAATGAGCAGTTCTTC. Translating gives CASSGLAGSSYNEQFF. This rearrangement joins TRBV6-1 to TRBJ2-1; 11 bases match TRBD2. The J segment lost 0 bases and the V segment lost 4 bases, leaving 2 bases of the junction unmatched. This CDR3 spans 16 amino acids. In germline, CDR1 is MNHNS, CDR2 SASEGT.

The gene calls are TRBV11-2 and TRBJ1-2; a weak D match, TRBD1 (5 bases). This CDR3 is built from 12 residues. In germline, CDR1 is SGHAT, CDR2 FQNNGV. V lost 8 bases to trimming and J lost 8 bases, with 15 bases between them. The CDR3 reads CASATGREGYTF. In nucleotides, the CDR3 is TGTGCCAGCGCCACGGGACGGGAGGGCTACACCTTC.

The chain carries TRBV6-5 and TRBJ1-1, with TRBD1 matching over 8 bases. Germline trimming cut 5 bases from V and 1 base from J; bases unmatched to any gene: 3. Germline CDR1 and CDR2: MNHEY and SVGAGI. The CDR3 totals 14 residues. The CDR3 reads CASSTTGANTEAFF. The CDR3 region has the DNA TGTGCCAGCAGTACGACAGGGGCGAACACTGAAGCTTTCTTT.

The chain carries TRBV2 and TRBJ1-2; unclear D gene. The CDR3 length is 15 residues. V was shortened by 6 bases and J by 4 bases, with 18 bases between the two germline ends. Germline CDR1 and CDR2: SNHLY and FYNNEI. The CDR3 DNA reads TGTGCCAGCAGCCTAGAGGGCTCCTCTAGCTATGGCTACACCTTC. Translating it yields CASSLEGSSSYGYTF.

The chain employs TRBV6-6 and TRBJ2-6, with D maybe TRBD1 (5 bases). The V end lost 6 bases, the J end lost 0 bases, and 9 bases lay between the germline ends. This CDR3 is built from 15 residues. Per germline, CDR1 MNHNY and CDR2 SVGAGI (reference sequence). CDR3 in amino acids: CASRDDSSGANVLTF. The CDR3 DNA is TGTGCCAGCAGGGATGACAGCTCTGGGGCCAACGTCCTGACTTTC.

CDR3 residues: CSVEPGQITYNEQFF. The CDR3 DNA follows: TGCAGCGTTGAGCCGGGACAGATAACCTACAATGAGCAGTTCTTC. The chain has TRBV29-1 and TRBJ2-1; 7 bases line up with TRBD1. V was clipped by 3 bases and J by 2 bases; unmatched bases: 7. Germline lookup yields CDR1 SQVTM and CDR2 ANQGSEA. The CDR3 has 15 residues.

The chain is built from TRBV30 and TRBJ1-2, with D tentatively TRBD1 (5 bases). The CDR3 is 15 residues long. Trimming stripped 5 bases from V and 0 bases from J, with 16 bases between. Germline V gene data show CDR1 as GTSNPN and CDR2 as SVGIG (reference sequence). The CDR3, as DNA: TGTGCCTGGTCCTTGGGGGGATACGCTAACTATGGCTACACCTTC. Its protein product is CAWSLGGYANYGYTF.

The chain has TRBV5-4 and TRBJ2-5; D is possibly TRBD1 (5 bases). V lost 0 bases and J 5 bases, leaving 8 bases between the germline ends. This CDR3 has 13 residues. Germline V lookup: CDR1 SGHNT, CDR2 YYREEE (reference sequence). In nucleotides, the CDR3 is TGTGCCAGCAGCTTGGACAGGTTGGAGACCCAGTACTTC. Amino acid sequence: CASSLDRLETQYF.

This chain connects TRBV12-3 or TRBV12-4 to TRBJ1-6; D gene uncertain. This CDR3 comprises 13 residues. Trimming stripped 5 bases from V and 10 bases from J, with 12 bases between. Here the CDR3 reads CASSPRGESPLHF. DNA of the CDR3: TGTGCCAGCAGTCCCCGGGGTGAGTCACCCCTCCACTTT.

The rearrangement links TRBV4-1 to TRBJ2-5, with D possibly being TRBD2 (6 bases). Germline CDR1 is MGHRA and CDR2 is YSYEKL. The CDR3 length is 16 residues. V was pared by 4 bases and J by 1 base, with 16 bases between. The CDR3 here is CASSPLGGAFQETQYF. In DNA, the CDR3 is TGCGCCAGCAGCCCCCTAGGAGGGGCCTTCCAAGAGACCCAGTACTTC.

In its sample, this clone was seen many times. The chain joins TRBV27 to TRBJ2-3, with 7 bases matching TRBD2. The germline V gene has CDR1 MNHEY and CDR2 SMNVEV (reference sequence). The CDR3 consists of 14 residues. V gave up 5 bases and J gave up 6 bases; unmatched junction bases: 8. This CDR3 is CASSEAGPKDTQYF. The CDR3 DNA is TGTGCCAGCAGTGAAGCGGGACCCAAGGATACGCAGTATTTT.

CDR3 in amino acids: CASSSRGQQFF. The DNA for the CDR3 is TGCGCCAGCAGTTCTAGGGGCCAGCAGTTCTTC. The chain carries TRBV10-2 and TRBJ2-1; possible D gene TRBD1, 5 bases. The germline V gene encodes CDR1 WSHSY and CDR2 SAAADI. Trimming cost V 5 bases and J 11 bases, with 10 bases left between them. The CDR3 spans 11 residues.

As for this clone: The identical CDR3 is also encoded by other nucleotide sequences in the sample. The V gene is TRBV3-1 (or the pseudogene TRBV3-2), the J gene TRBJ1-5, with no clear D. The V gene lost 0 bases and the J gene lost 3 bases, with 3 bases spanning the gap. CDR1 and CDR2 (germline): LGHDT, YNNKEL (reference sequence). The CDR3 has 13 residues. CDR3 in DNA: TGTGCCAGCAGCCAAGACCTCAATCAGCCCCAGCATTTT. The encoded protein is CASSQDLNQPQHF.

This rearrangement joins TRBV9 to TRBJ1-6; D gene unclear. This CDR3 region has 14 residues. V was pared by 4 bases and J by 9 bases, with 14 bases between. Germline values: CDR1 SGDLS, CDR2 YYNGEE. The CDR3 DNA follows: TGTGCCAGCAGCAGACGGACGGAGGGTTCACCCCTCCACTTT. Amino acid sequence: CASSRRTEGSPLHF.

V is TRBV18 and J is TRBJ1-5; D is possibly TRBD1 (5 bases). Germline lookup yields CDR1 KGHSH and CDR2 LQKENI. V lost 0 bases and J lost 7, with 13 bases in between. The CDR3 sequence is 15 residues long. The CDR3 sequence: CASSPPGEGGQPQHF. As DNA, the CDR3 is TGTGCCAGCTCACCACCGGGGGAGGGAGGGCAGCCCCAGCATTTT.

This clone has only one observation. This chain connects TRBV24-1 to TRBJ2-2; no clear D gene. V was cut by 7 bases and J by 1 base, with 6 bases left in between. Germline V gives CDR1 KGHDR, CDR2 SFDVKD. CDR3 size: 13 residues. CDR3 protein: CATSGWNTGELFF. CDR3 DNA: TGTGCCACCAGCGGGTGGAACACCGGGGAGCTGTTTTTT.

Remarks on this clone: Additional DNA sequences in this sample encode the identical CDR3. The V and J genes are TRBV7-9 and TRBJ1-4; 9 nucleotides match TRBD1. Germline CDR1 is SEHNR and CDR2 is FQNEAQ (reference sequence). The CDR3 is 14 amino acids. With 4 bases clipped from V and 5 bases from J, the junction kept 2 bases outside the gene matches. The CDR3 region has the DNA TGTGCCAGCAGCTCCGGACAGGGGAATGAAAAACTGTTTTTT. This encodes CASSSGQGNEKLFF.

The chain has TRBV5-4 and TRBJ1-2; D ambiguous. CDR1 is SGHNT, CDR2 YYREEE, per germline (reference sequence). Trimming removed 0 bases at V and 4 bases at J, with 10 bases between. The CDR3 extends over 14 amino acids. In DNA form, the CDR3 reads TGTGCCAGCAGCTTGGACTCCGGAGGCTATGGCTACACCTTC. This encodes CASSLDSGGYGYTF.

This sequence joins TRBV6-2 or TRBV6-3 and TRBJ1-2; 10 bases agree with TRBD1. This CDR3 spans 15 amino acids. Germline V lookup: CDR1 MNHEY, CDR2 SVGEGT. V lost 0 bases, J lost 7 bases, and 5 bases stayed unmatched. In DNA form, the CDR3 reads TGTGCCAGCAGTTACTCCGGGACAGGGGTAGGTGGCTACACCTTC. Its protein product is CASSYSGTGVGGYTF.

The gene calls are TRBV6-2 or TRBV6-3 and TRBJ1-3; 8 positions agree with TRBD1. This CDR3 comprises 13 residues. Germline lookup yields CDR1 MNHEY and CDR2 SVGEGT. The V gene end was trimmed by 4 bases and the J gene end by 9 bases; junction bases not matched to a gene: 5. The CDR3 nucleotides read TGTGCCAGCAGTTGGACAGGGTGGAGCACCATATATTTT. Translated: CASSWTGWSTIYF.

The rearrangement uses TRBV2 and TRBJ1-2, with 9 nucleotides matching TRBD1. The junction had 7 bases not matched to a gene; V was cut back by 7 bases and J by 7 bases. Looked up from germline, CDR1 is SNHLY and CDR2 is FYNNEI. This CDR3 is built from 13 residues. The CDR3 DNA follows: TGTGCCAGCACAGGGGACAGGGTCTCTGGCTACACCTTC. Amino acids: CASTGDRVSGYTF.

The V call is TRBV30, the J call TRBJ1-2; maybe TRBD1 (5 bases). V dropped 4 bases and J dropped 8 bases, with 17 bases sitting between them. CDR3 length: 13 amino acids. The germline CDR1 and CDR2 sequences are GTSNPN and SVGIG (reference sequence). The CDR3 sequence is CAWTRPSEGGYTF. The DNA of the CDR3 is TGTGCCTGGACCAGACCGTCGGAGGGGGGCTACACCTTC.

This sequence joins TRBV7-9 and TRBJ2-3; 7 nucleotides align to TRBD2. CDR3 length: 14 residues. V lost 3 bases to trimming and J lost 0 bases; unmatched junction nucleotides: 0. The V gene's germline CDR1 is SEHNR and CDR2 FQNEAQ (reference sequence). The CDR3 DNA reads as TGTGCCAGCAGCTTGCGGGGGAGCACAGATACGCAGTATTTT. Protein product: CASSLRGSTDTQYF.

V usage is TRBV5-1 and J usage is TRBJ1-2; TRBD1 agrees at 7 bases. The V and J ends lost 0 bases and 10 bases, in that order; junction bases with no gene match: 6. Per germline, CDR1 SGHRS and CDR2 YFSETQ. The CDR3 consists of 13 residues. CDR3 sequence (DNA): TGCGCCAGCAGCTTGGACAGGGGTAGCGTCTACACCTTC. Protein product: CASSLDRGSVYTF.

This rearrangement joins TRBV19 to TRBJ1-5; TRBD1 matches at 9 bases. This CDR3 comprises 15 residues. V lost 6 bases, J lost 5 bases, and 8 bases stayed unmatched. Germline loops: CDR1 LNHDA, CDR2 SQIVND (reference sequence). The CDR3 spells CASRSDTGGYQPQHF. CDR3 DNA sequence: TGTGCCAGTAGATCCGACACAGGGGGCTATCAGCCCCAGCATTTT.

The chain has TRBV3-1 (or the pseudogene TRBV3-2) and TRBJ2-1, with 8 bases that match TRBD2. The CDR3 length is 16 residues. The germline CDR1 and CDR2 sequences are LGHDT and YNNKEL (reference sequence). Unmatched junction bases numbered 8, after V lost 4 bases and J lost 3 bases. In DNA form, the CDR3 reads TGTGCCAGCAGCCCCGGGGCGGGACTAGACTACAATGAGCAGTTCTTC. Amino acid sequence: CASSPGAGLDYNEQFF.

This chain uses TRBV24-1 with TRBJ2-1, with D hard to call. The CDR3 is made up of 12 amino acids. The germline V gene encodes CDR1 KGHDR and CDR2 SFDVKD. V was shortened by 8 bases and J by 5 bases, with 9 bases between the two germline ends. CDR3 sequence reads: CATTNRDNEQFF. CDR3 coding DNA: TGTGCCACCACGAACCGGGACAATGAGCAGTTCTTC.

The J gene is TRBJ2-5, the V gene TRBV10-1, with D tentatively TRBD1 (6 bases). Germline V lookup: CDR1 WNHNN, CDR2 SYGVQD (reference sequence). The CDR3 is 15 amino acids. V was clipped by 4 bases and J by 1 base, with 13 bases between them. The CDR3 sequence: CASSAQGILQETQYF. CDR3 nucleotide sequence: TGCGCCAGCAGTGCCCAGGGGATTCTCCAAGAGACCCAGTACTTC.

The chain combines TRBV30 with TRBJ2-2, with a possible D match to TRBD2 (7 bases). Germline CDR1 GTSNPN, CDR2 SVGIG (reference sequence). The germline V and J ends were trimmed by 3 bases and 7 bases, with 12 bases remaining between them. The CDR3 totals 13 residues. CDR3 nucleotide sequence: TGTGCCTGGAGGTGGGGGGGCAGCGGGGAGCTGTTTTTT. Translating gives CAWRWGGSGELFF.

J is TRBJ1-3 and V is TRBV5-1; D is uncertain. The CDR3 extends over 15 amino acids. CDR1 and CDR2 (germline): SGHRS, YFSETQ. Trimming removed 0 bases at V and 4 bases at J, with 11 bases between. CDR3 loop: CASSLDLSSGNTIYF. Written as DNA, the CDR3 is TGCGCCAGCAGCTTGGATCTGAGCTCCGGAAACACCATATATTTT.